This T cell receptor (beta chain) was captured in a study of control samples from healthy donors and cancer patients. The CDR3 covers 15 residues. The germline gives CDR1 KGHSH, CDR2 LQKENI. V lost 2 bases and J lost 2; bases outside the gene matches: 1. The data were produced by immunoSEQ multiplex PCR, yet TCRdb's version contains in-frame clones alone and is incomplete. The data hold some 45,000 clones, with 75% to 95% observed a single time. The sample was PBMCs. This receptor was obtained from a woman aged 40 to 55 with head and neck cancer. This chain links TRBV18 with TRBJ1-3; 9 bases map to TRBD1. The CDR3 is CASSPRTGAGNTIYF. The CDR3 nucleotides read TGTGCCAGCTCACCAAGGACAGGGGCTGGAAACACCATATATTTT.